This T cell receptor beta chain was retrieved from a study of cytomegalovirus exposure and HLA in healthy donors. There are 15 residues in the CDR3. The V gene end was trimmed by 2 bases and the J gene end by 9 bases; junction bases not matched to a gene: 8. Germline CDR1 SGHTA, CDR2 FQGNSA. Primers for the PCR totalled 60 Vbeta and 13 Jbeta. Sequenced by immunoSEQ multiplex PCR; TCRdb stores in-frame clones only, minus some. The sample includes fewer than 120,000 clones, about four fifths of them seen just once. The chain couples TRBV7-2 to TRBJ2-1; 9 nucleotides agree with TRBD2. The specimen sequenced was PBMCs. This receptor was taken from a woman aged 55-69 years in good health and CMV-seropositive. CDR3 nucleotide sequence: TGTGCCAGCAGCTTAAATTCGGGACTAGCAGGTGAGCAGTTCTTC. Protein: CASSLNSGLAGEQFF.